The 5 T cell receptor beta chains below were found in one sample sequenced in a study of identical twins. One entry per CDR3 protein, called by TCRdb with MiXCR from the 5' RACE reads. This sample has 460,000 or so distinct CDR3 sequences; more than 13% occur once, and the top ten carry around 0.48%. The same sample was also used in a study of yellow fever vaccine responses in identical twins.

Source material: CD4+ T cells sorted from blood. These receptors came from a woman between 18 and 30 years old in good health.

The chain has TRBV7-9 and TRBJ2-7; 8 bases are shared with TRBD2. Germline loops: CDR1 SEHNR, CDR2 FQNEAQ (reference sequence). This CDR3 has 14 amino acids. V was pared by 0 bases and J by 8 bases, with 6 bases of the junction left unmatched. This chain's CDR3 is CASSLAKREWKQYF. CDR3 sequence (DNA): TGTGCCAGCAGCTTAGCTAAGCGGGAGTGGAAGCAGTACTTC.

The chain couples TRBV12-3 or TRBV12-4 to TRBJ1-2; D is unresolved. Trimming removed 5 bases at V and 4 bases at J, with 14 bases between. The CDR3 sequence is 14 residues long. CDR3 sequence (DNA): TGTGCCAGCAGTCCGAGTACAGCTTTCTATGGCTACACCTTC. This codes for CASSPSTAFYGYTF.

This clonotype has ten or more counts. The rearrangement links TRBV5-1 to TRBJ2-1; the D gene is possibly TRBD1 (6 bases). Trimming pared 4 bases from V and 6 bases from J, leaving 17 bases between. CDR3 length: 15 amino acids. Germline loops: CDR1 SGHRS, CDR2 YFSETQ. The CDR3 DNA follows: TGCGCCAGCAGCATACTCCAGAGGGGGATCAATGAGCAGTTCTTC. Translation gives CASSILQRGINEQFF.

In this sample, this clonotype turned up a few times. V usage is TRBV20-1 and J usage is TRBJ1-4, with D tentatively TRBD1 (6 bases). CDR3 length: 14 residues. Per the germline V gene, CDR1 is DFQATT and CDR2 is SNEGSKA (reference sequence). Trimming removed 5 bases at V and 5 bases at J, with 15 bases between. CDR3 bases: TGCAGTGCTCTTTCAGGGGAGGGGAATGAAAAACTGTTTTTT. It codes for CSALSGEGNEKLFF.

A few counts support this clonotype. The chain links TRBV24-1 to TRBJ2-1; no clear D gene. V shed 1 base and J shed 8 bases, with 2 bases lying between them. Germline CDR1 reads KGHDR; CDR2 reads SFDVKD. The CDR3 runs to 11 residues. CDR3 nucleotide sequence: TGTGCCACCAGTGATTTCTATGAGCAGTTCTTC. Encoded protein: CATSDFYEQFF.